Presented here are 2 T cell receptor beta chains from one specimen sequenced in a study of T cell responses to AZD1222 COVID-19 vaccine. Assay: immunoSEQ multiplex PCR; the TCRdb copy retains only in-frame clones and omits some. The sample has roughly 100,000 clones; less than 90% are singletons. The sequenced sample was peripheral blood, obtained on day 0 of AZD1222 vaccination. The receptors were sampled from an adult in good health.

This rearrangement joins TRBV5-1 to TRBJ2-5; D remains unclear. Trimming stripped 0 bases from V and 2 bases from J, with 8 bases between. Germline-derived CDR1 and CDR2 are SGHRS and YFSETQ. The CDR3 is 14 residues long. This CDR3 is CASSLGTQQETQYF. The CDR3 bases are TGCGCCAGCAGCTTGGGCACACAACAAGAGACCCAGTACTTC.

The chain employs TRBV12-3 or TRBV12-4 and TRBJ1-1; no clear D gene. This CDR3 contains 13 residues. Trimming took off 5 bases at V and 3 bases at J, with 10 bases between the two ends. The CDR3: CASSPVLDTEAFF. The DNA of the CDR3 is TGTGCCAGCAGTCCCGTCCTGGACACTGAAGCTTTCTTT.